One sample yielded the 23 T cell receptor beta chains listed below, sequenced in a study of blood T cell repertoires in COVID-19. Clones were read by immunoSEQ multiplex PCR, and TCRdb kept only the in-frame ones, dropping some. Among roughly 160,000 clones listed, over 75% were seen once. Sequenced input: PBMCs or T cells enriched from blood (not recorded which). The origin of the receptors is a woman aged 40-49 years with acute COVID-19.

The CDR3 sequence: CASSSDTNYGYTF. The CDR3 DNA sequence: TGTGCCAGCAGCTCGGACACCAACTATGGCTACACCTTC. The chain is built from TRBV7-9 and TRBJ1-2; tentatively, D is TRBD1 (5 bases). Germline V CDR1 and CDR2: SEHNR, FQNEAQ (reference sequence). CDR3 length equals 13 residues. V was clipped by 4 bases and J by 2 bases, with 8 bases between them.

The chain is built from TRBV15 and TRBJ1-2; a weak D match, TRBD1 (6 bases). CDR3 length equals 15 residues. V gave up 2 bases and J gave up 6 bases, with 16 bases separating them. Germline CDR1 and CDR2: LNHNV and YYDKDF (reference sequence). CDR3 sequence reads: CATSRSQGFRDGYTF. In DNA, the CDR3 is TGTGCCACCAGCAGATCCCAGGGGTTTAGGGATGGCTACACCTTC.

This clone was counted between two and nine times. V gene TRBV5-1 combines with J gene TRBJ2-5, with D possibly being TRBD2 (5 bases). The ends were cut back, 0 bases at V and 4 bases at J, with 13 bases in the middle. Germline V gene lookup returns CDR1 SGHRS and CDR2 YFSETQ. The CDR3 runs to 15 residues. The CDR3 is CASSLEVASLETQYF. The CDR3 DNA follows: TGCGCCAGCAGCTTGGAGGTAGCGAGTTTAGAGACCCAGTACTTC.

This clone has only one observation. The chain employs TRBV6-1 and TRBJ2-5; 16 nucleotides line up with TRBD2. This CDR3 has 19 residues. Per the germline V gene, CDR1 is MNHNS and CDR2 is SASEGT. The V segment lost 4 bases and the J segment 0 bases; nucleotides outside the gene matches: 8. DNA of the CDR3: TGTGCCAGCAGTGCCTGGGGGGGACTAGCGGGAGGGTACCAAGAGACCCAGTACTTC. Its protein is CASSAWGGLAGGYQETQYF.

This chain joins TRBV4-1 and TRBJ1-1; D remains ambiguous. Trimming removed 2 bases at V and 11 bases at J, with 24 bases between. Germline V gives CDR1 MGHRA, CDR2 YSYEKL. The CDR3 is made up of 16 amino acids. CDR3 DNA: TGCGCCAGCAGCCAATCTTCGACAATTTTAGTGGGTGAGGCTTTCTTT. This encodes CASSQSSTILVGEAFF.

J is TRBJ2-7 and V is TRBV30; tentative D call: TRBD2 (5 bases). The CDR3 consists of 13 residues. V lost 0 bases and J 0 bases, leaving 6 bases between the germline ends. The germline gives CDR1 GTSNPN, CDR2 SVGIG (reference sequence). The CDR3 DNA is TGTGCCTGGAGTGTGAGCGGCTCCTACGAGCAGTACTTC. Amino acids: CAWSVSGSYEQYF.

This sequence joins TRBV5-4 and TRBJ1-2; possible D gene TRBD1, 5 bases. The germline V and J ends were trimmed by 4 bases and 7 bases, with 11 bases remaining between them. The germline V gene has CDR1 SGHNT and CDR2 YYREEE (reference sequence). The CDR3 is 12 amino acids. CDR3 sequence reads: CASSVFQGGYTF. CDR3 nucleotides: TGTGCCAGCAGCGTGTTTCAGGGTGGCTACACCTTC.

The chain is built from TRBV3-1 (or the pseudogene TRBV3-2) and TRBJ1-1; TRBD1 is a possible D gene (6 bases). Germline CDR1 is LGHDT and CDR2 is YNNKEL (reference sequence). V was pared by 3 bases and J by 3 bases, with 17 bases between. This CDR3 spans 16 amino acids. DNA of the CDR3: TGTGCCAGCAGCCATTACCCCTCGGCAGGGGACACTGAAGCTTTCTTT. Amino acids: CASSHYPSAGDTEAFF.

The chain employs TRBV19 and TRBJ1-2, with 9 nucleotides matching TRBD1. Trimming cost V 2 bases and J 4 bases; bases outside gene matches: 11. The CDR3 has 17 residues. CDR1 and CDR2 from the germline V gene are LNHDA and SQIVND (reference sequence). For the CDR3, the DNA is TGTGCCAGTAGTATAATTGGGAGCGCGGGACAGGGCTATGGCTACACCTTC. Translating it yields CASSIIGSAGQGYGYTF. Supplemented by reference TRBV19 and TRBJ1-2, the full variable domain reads DGGITQSPKYLFRKEGQNVTLSCEQNLNHDAMYWYRQDPGQGLRLIYYSQIVNDFQKGDIAEGYSVSREKKESFPLTVTSAQKNPTAFYLCASSIIGSAGQGYGYTFGSGTRLTVV.

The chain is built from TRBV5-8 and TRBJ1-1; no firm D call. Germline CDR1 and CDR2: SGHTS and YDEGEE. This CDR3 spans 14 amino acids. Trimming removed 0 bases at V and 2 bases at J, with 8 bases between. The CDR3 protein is CASSLDRVNTEAFF. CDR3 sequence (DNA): TGTGCCAGCAGCTTGGACAGAGTAAACACTGAAGCTTTCTTT.

The CDR3 DNA is TGTGCCAGCAGCTCGGGGACTAGCGTTGGAGAGACCCAGTACTTC. As protein: CASSSGTSVGETQYF. The V and J genes are TRBV13 and TRBJ2-5, with TRBD2 matching over 10 bases. CDR3 length: 15 amino acids. Trimming cost V 4 bases and J 4 bases; bases outside gene matches: 6. The V gene's germline CDR1 is PRHDT and CDR2 FYEKMQ (reference sequence).

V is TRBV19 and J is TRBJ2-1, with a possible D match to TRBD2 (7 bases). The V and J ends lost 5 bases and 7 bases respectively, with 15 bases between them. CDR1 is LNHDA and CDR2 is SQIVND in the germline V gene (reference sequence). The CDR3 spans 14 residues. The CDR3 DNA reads TGTGCCAGTAGTTTCCCCGGGGGGCTTAATGAGCAGTTCTTC. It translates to CASSFPGGLNEQFF.

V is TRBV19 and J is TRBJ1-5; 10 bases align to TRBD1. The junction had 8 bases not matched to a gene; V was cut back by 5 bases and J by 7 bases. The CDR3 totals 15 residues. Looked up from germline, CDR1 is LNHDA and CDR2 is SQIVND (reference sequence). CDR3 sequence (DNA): TGTGCCAGTAGTGTCGGACAGGGGGAAGGGCAGCCCCAGCATTTT. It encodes CASSVGQGEGQPQHF. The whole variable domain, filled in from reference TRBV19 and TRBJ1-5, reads DGGITQSPKYLFRKEGQNVTLSCEQNLNHDAMYWYRQDPGQGLRLIYYSQIVNDFQKGDIAEGYSVSREKKESFPLTVTSAQKNPTAFYLCASSVGQGEGQPQHFGDGTRLSIL.

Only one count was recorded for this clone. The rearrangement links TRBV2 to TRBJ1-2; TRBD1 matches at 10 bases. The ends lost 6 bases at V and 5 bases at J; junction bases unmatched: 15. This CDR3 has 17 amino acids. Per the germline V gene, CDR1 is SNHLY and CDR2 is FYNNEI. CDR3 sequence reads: CASRRHTRDRGEYGYTF. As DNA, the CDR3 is TGTGCCAGCAGGCGCCACACTCGGGACAGGGGTGAATATGGCTACACCTTC.

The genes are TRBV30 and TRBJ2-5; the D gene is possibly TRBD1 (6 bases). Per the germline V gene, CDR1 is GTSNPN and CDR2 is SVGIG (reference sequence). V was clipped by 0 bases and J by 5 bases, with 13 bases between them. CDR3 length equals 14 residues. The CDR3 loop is CAWSVQGRGETQYF. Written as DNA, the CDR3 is TGTGCCTGGAGTGTACAGGGTAGGGGGGAGACCCAGTACTTC.

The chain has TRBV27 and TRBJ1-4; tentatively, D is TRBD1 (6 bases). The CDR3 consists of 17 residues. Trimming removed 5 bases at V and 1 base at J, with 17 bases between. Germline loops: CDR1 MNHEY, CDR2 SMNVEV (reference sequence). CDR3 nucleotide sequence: TGTGCCAGCAGTCCGACCCAATACAGGGAAACTAATGAAAAACTGTTTTTT. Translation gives CASSPTQYRETNEKLFF.

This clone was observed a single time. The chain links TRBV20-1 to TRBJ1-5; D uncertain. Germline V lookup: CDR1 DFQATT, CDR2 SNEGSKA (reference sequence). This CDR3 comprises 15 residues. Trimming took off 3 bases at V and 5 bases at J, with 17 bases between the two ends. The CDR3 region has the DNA TGCAGTGCTAGTCGGAGGCTTGATACGGATCAGCCCCAGCATTTT. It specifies CSASRRLDTDQPQHF.

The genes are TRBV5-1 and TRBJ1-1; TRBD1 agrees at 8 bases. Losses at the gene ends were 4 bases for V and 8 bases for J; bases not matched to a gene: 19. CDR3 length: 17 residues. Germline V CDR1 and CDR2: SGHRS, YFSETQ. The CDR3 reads CASSHGGQGRGSVEAFF. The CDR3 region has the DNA TGCGCCAGCAGCCATGGAGGACAGGGAAGGGGATCGGTGGAAGCTTTCTTT.

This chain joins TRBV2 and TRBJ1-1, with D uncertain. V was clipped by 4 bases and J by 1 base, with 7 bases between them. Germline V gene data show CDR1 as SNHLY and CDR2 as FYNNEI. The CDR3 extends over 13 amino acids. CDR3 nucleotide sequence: TGTGCCAGCAGTGGACTGGCGAACACTGAAGCTTTCTTT. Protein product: CASSGLANTEAFF.

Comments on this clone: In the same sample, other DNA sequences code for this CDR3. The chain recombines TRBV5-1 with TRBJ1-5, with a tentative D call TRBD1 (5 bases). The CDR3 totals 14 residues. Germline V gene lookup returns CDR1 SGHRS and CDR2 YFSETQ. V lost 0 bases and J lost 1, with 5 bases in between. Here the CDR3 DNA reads TGCGCCAGCAGCTTGGAGGGGAGCAATCAGCCCCAGCATTTT. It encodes CASSLEGSNQPQHF.

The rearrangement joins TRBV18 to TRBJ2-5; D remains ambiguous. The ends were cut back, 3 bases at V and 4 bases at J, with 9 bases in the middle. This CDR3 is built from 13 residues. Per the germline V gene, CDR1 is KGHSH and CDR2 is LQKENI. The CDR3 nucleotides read TGTGCCAGCTCACCGCTTCAGGTAGAGACCCAGTACTTC. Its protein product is CASSPLQVETQYF.

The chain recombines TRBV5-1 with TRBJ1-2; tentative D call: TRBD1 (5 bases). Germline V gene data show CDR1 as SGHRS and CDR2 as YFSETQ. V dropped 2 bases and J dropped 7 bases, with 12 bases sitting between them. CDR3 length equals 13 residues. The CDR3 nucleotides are TGCGCCAGCAGCTTCCAGGGAACCCCTGGCTACACCTTC. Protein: CASSFQGTPGYTF.

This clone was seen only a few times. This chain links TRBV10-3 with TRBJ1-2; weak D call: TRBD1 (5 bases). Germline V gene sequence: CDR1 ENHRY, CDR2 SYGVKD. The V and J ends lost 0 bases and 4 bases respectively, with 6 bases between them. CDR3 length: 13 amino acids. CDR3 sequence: CAISESQGYGYTF. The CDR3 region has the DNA TGTGCCATCAGTGAGTCGCAGGGCTATGGCTACACCTTC.